The rows below give T cell receptor beta chains drawn from one sample of a study of T cell responses to AZD1222 COVID-19 vaccine. TCRdb's table, derived via immunoSEQ multiplex PCR, lists solely in-frame clones and lacks some. The repertoire has about 150,000 clones, under 95% of them found once; the top ten carry roughly 3.4%. This specimen consisted of peripheral blood, obtained 28 days after the second AZD1222 dose. The receptor set was obtained from an adult who received the AZD1222 COVID-19 vaccine. Both conserved end residues are part of each CDR3. Fields, in order: V gene, CDR3 length, J gene, D gene, clone size, CDR3 protein, CDR3 DNA. A D gene is named only where the DNA matches it firmly. Not all rows give a size; the values are once, few, many and, for expanded clones, a class.

V gene: TRBV11-3; CDR3 length: 13; J gene: TRBJ1-2; D gene: NA; clone size: NA; CDR3 protein: CASSNTFRGGYTF; CDR3 DNA: TGTGCCAGCAGCAATACTTTCAGGGGCGGCTACACCTTC
V gene: TRBV7-8; CDR3 length: 15; J gene: TRBJ2-7; D gene: NA; clone size: few; CDR3 protein: CASSHRRVSSYEQYF; CDR3 DNA: TGTGCCAGCAGCCACCGGCGGGTCAGCTCCTACGAGCAGTACTTC
V gene: TRBV10-2; CDR3 length: 11; J gene: TRBJ2-7; D gene: NA; clone size: NA; CDR3 protein: CASSESYEQYF; CDR3 DNA: TGCGCCAGCAGTGAGTCCTACGAGCAGTACTTC
V gene: TRBV5-1; CDR3 length: 13; J gene: TRBJ1-2; D gene: NA; clone size: NA; CDR3 protein: CASSLDSPYGYTF; CDR3 DNA: TGCGCCAGCAGTTTGGACAGTCCCTATGGCTACACCTTC
V gene: TRBV28; CDR3 length: 17; J gene: TRBJ2-6; D gene: TRBD1; clone size: NA; CDR3 protein: CASSPTGGRAGANVLTF; CDR3 DNA: TGTGCCAGCAGTCCCACAGGGGGCAGGGCTGGGGCCAACGTCCTGACTTTC
V gene: TRBV11-2; CDR3 length: 12; J gene: TRBJ2-7; D gene: NA; clone size: NA; CDR3 protein: CASSLVNHEQYF; CDR3 DNA: TGTGCCAGCAGCTTAGTCAACCACGAGCAGTACTTC
V gene: TRBV24-1; CDR3 length: 15; J gene: TRBJ1-2; D gene: TRBD1; clone size: NA; CDR3 protein: CATSDPNRGHYGYTF; CDR3 DNA: TGTGCCACCAGTGATCCAAACAGGGGGCACTATGGCTACACCTTC
V gene: TRBV12-3/TRBV12-4; CDR3 length: 13; J gene: TRBJ1-2; D gene: NA; clone size: NA; CDR3 protein: CASSLTRNYGYTF; CDR3 DNA: TGTGCCAGCAGCCTAACACGTAACTATGGCTACACCTTC
V gene: TRBV11-2; CDR3 length: 15; J gene: TRBJ2-1; D gene: NA; clone size: NA; CDR3 protein: CASSLVYRGGNEQFF; CDR3 DNA: TGTGCCAGCAGCTTAGTTTACAGGGGAGGCAATGAGCAGTTCTTC
V gene: TRBV3-1/TRBV3-2; CDR3 length: 14; J gene: TRBJ1-1; D gene: NA; clone size: NA; CDR3 protein: CASRFDSRNTEAFF; CDR3 DNA: TGTGCCAGCAGGTTTGACAGCCGTAACACTGAAGCTTTCTTT
V gene: TRBV11-3; CDR3 length: 16; J gene: TRBJ2-1; D gene: TRBD2; clone size: NA; CDR3 protein: CASSLDSGSSYNEQFF; CDR3 DNA: TGTGCCAGCAGCTTAGACAGCGGGAGCTCCTACAATGAGCAGTTCTTC
V gene: TRBV4-3; CDR3 length: 14; J gene: TRBJ1-2; D gene: NA; clone size: NA; CDR3 protein: CASSQDATGNSYTF; CDR3 DNA: TGCGCCAGCAGCCAAGATGCAACAGGGAATAGCTACACCTTC
V gene: TRBV7-6; CDR3 length: 16; J gene: TRBJ1-1; D gene: NA; clone size: few; CDR3 protein: CASSLVEVAGGTEAFF; CDR3 DNA: TGTGCCAGCAGCTTAGTTGAAGTCGCGGGGGGTACTGAAGCTTTCTTT
V gene: TRBV28; CDR3 length: 16; J gene: TRBJ1-1; D gene: TRBD1; clone size: NA; CDR3 protein: CASSPQSPGQGDEAFF; CDR3 DNA: TGTGCCAGCAGCCCACAATCCCCGGGACAGGGCGATGAAGCTTTCTTT
V gene: TRBV19; CDR3 length: 15; J gene: TRBJ2-7; D gene: TRBD1; clone size: once; CDR3 protein: CASRDWNSGTGEQYF; CDR3 DNA: TGTGCCAGTAGGGATTGGAACTCAGGGACAGGCGAGCAGTACTTC
V gene: TRBV7-9; CDR3 length: 13; J gene: TRBJ1-5; D gene: TRBD1; clone size: NA; CDR3 protein: CASSFQGGQPQHF; CDR3 DNA: TGTGCCAGCAGCTTTCAGGGGGGCCAGCCCCAGCATTTT